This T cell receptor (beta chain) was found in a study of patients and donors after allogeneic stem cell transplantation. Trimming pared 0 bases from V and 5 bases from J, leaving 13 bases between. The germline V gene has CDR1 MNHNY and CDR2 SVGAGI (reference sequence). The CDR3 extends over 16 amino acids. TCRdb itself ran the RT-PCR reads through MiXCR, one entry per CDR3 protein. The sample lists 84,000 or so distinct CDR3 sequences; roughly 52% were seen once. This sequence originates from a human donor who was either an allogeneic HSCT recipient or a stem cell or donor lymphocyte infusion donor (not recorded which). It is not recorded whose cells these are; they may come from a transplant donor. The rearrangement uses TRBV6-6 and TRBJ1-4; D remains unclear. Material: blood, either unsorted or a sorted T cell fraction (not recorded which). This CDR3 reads CASSYSNAHGNEKLFF. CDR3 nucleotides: TGTGCCAGCAGTTACTCAAACGCCCACGGGAATGAAAAACTGTTTTTT.